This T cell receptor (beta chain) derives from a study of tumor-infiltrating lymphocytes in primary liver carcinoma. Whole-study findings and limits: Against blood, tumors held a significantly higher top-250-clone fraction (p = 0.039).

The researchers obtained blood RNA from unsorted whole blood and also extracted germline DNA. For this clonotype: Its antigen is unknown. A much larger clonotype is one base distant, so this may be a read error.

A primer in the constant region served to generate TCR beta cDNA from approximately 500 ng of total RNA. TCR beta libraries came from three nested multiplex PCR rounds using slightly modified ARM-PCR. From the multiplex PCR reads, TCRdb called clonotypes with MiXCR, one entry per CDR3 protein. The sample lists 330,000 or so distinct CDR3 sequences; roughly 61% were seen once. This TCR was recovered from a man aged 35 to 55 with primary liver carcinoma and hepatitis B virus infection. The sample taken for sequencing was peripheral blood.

CDR3: CVISEGSGAYEQYF. The DNA for the CDR3 is TGTGTCATCAGTGAGGGTAGCGGGGCGTACGAGCAGTACTTC. The rearrangement uses TRBV10-3 and TRBJ2-7; 8 nucleotides line up with TRBD2. Germline CDR1 is ENHRY and CDR2 is SYGVKD. The CDR3 consists of 14 residues.